This T cell receptor (beta chain) was sequenced during a study of T cell responses to AZD1222 COVID-19 vaccine (dated by TCRdb to the early 2020s). Looking at the study overall: Because spike-specific TCR depth and breadth did not differ between the two schedules, AZD1222 recipients who got a second dose at roughly 4 weeks were pooled with those who got a second dose at roughly 12 weeks. TCR sequencing was performed for about 250 trial participants, of whom some 200 were given two doses of AZD1222 and around 25 were given two doses of MenACWY control vaccine. Trial participants were enrolled by age into subgroups of 18-55, 56-69 and 70-plus years, and roughly 150, 30 and 60 TCR-sequenced participants, respectively, were included in these subgroups. The research as a whole found: Spike-specific TCR breadth and depth rose significantly after two AZD1222 doses compared with day 0 and with MenACWY recipients. Conclusions about previously exposed vaccinees were limited because only six AZD1222 recipients were SARS-CoV-2 seropositive at baseline. Reportedly, close to half of the unique spike-specific TCRs recognized epitopes lying outside the regions that are mutated in the B.1.351 and B.1.1.7 variants. Participants were mostly white British and included more females than males, and it was suggested by the authors that clonal diversity may have been underestimated. Because no day 14 peak-response samples were available, the repertoires could be characterized only after the peak T cell response. Vaccine-associated CD4 TCRs spanned the whole spike protein, with dominant responses in regions 160-218 and 743-854. The 56-69-year group was small, and its depth increase did not reach significance, likely because of low power.

As for this clone: No antigen is known for it. No base quality values were provided; no much bigger clone lies one nucleotide off.

The intended sense of this specimen's time point label: baseline before first vaccination. Vaccinee samples came from UK trials COV001 and COV002, including a single-blind randomized controlled phase 2/3 trial of AZD1222 (ChAdOx1 nCoV-19) in healthy adults. For TCRbeta chain sequencing, PBMC samples from trial participants were taken at day 0 and at day 28 after the second dose. As encoded in the germline V gene (reference sequence), CDR1 is LNHDA while CDR2 is SQIVND. The V end loses 1 base and the J end loses 2 bases, and a stretch of 12 bases separates them. There are 16 amino acids in the CDR3, from cysteine to phenylalanine inclusive. Of all the DNA, just the CDR3 is kept, 48 bases in frame from base 1. The CDR3 regions of human TCRbeta chains were analyzed by immunosequencing. As for the authors' bioinformatics: Repertoire TCRs were matched against a reference library of SARS-CoV-2-specific TCRs generated with the MIRA antigen-specificity platform. Breadth was defined as the fraction of unique TCRs that were SARS-CoV-2-associated, and depth was defined as the fraction of total T cells that were SARS-CoV-2-associated. Using the MIRA data, every spike-specific TCR was mapped to the spike region that the TCR reacted to and assigned to either a CD4 or a CD8 class. Log10-transformed breadth and depth values were compared by one-way ANOVA with Sidak's multiple comparisons tests. TCRdb took this table from immuneACCESS and kept in-frame rearrangements with V and J called. Such tables lack part of the clones; where checked against another copy, unresolved V genes explain under half of the gap, and the rest is unexplained. The V and J calls and the clone size are those of that table, but D and trimming were determined from the DNA. The sample includes around 150,000 clones, with more than 70% observed a single time. The top ten hold around 5.5% of the sample.

This receptor chain uses TRBV19 and TRBJ1-5; tentative D gene TRBD1, with 6 bases matching. The specimen comprised peripheral blood, sampled on day 0 of AZD1222 vaccination. The source of this sequence is an adult in good health. The CDR3 loop reads CASSIGGGVGNQPQHF. The DNA is TGTGCCAGTAGTATAGGAGGGGGGGTTGGCAATCAGCCCCAGCATTTT.